A selection of T cell receptor beta chains follows, all from one sample in a study of identical twins. One entry per CDR3 protein, called by TCRdb with MiXCR from the 5' RACE reads. The data contain roughly 720,000 distinct CDR3 sequences, 15% to 20% of them singletons. The sample was also linked to a second study, of T cells expressing NK-cell markers.

Input material: PBMCs. The source of these receptors is a woman under 30 in good health. Each CDR3 is given with its conserved first and last residue. Each record gives: J gene, D gene, CDR3 length, clone size, V gene, CDR3 protein, CDR3 DNA. D genes are given only for firm matches. Clone size is not always given. Where it is, it says once, few, many or a class for expanded clones.

TRBJ1-6 | - | 14 | few | TRBV20-1 | CSARWGAGNSPLHF | TGCAGTGCTAGGTGGGGGGCGGGTAATTCACCCCTCCACTTT
TRBJ2-5 | TRBD1 | 15 | - | TRBV12-3/TRBV12-4 | CASSRQGTLQETQYF | TGTGCCAGCAGTAGACAGGGGACGCTCCAAGAGACCCAGTACTTC
TRBJ1-1 | - | 13 | - | TRBV20-1 | CSARESGRTEAFF | TGCAGTGCTAGAGAGTCAGGGAGGACTGAAGCTTTCTTT
TRBJ1-3 | - | 13 | - | TRBV20-1 | CSATGWARNTIYF | TGCAGTGCGACCGGTTGGGCCCGGAACACCATATATTTT
TRBJ2-7 | TRBD1 | 14 | few | TRBV5-1 | CASSSDRDRREQYF | TGCGCCAGCAGCTCGGACAGGGACCGGAGGGAGCAGTACTTC
TRBJ2-1 | TRBD1 | 16 | many | TRBV5-1 | CASSQRRGQGSNEQFF | TGCGCCAGCAGCCAACGGCGGGGACAGGGATCGAATGAGCAGTTCTTC
TRBJ2-4 | TRBD1 | 15 | few | TRBV15 | CATSRARDSGNIQYF | TGTGCCACCAGCAGAGCCAGGGACAGTGGAAACATTCAGTACTTC
TRBJ2-5 | TRBD2 | 16 | - | TRBV5-1 | CASSPVGAGQTETQYF | TGCGCCAGCAGCCCGGTTGGAGCGGGGCAAACCGAGACCCAGTACTTC
TRBJ2-7 | TRBD1 | 16 | - | TRBV7-8 | CASSLVGTVLFYEQYF | TGTGCCAGCAGCTTAGTAGGGACAGTCCTTTTCTACGAGCAGTACTTC
TRBJ1-6 | - | 14 | - | TRBV5-6 | CASSSTGNYAPLHF | TGTGCCAGCAGCTCCACAGGGAATTACGCACCCCTCCACTTT
TRBJ2-1 | - | 12 | - | TRBV6-2/TRBV6-3 | CASNQGRNEQFF | TGTGCCAGCAACCAGGGTCGGAATGAGCAGTTCTTC
TRBJ2-3 | TRBD2 | 19 | - | TRBV5-1 | CASSRAASGRLTSTDTQYF | TGCGCCAGCAGCCGAGCGGCTAGCGGAAGACTAACTAGCACAGATACGCAGTATTTT
TRBJ2-1 | - | 14 | few | TRBV7-2 | CASAPLLGVNEQFF | TGTGCCAGCGCTCCCCTGCTCGGGGTCAATGAGCAGTTCTTC
TRBJ2-6 | - | 21 | few | TRBV11-2 | CASSPRGGVTGKTSGANVLTF | TGTGCCAGCAGCCCCCGGGGGGGAGTGACAGGGAAAACTTCTGGGGCCAACGTCCTGACTTTC
TRBJ1-4 | TRBD1 | 14 | - | TRBV2 | CASSRQGGSEKLFF | TGTGCCAGCAGTCGACAGGGAGGAAGTGAAAAACTGTTTTTT
TRBJ1-4 | - | 13 | - | TRBV15 | CATSRGRGEKLFF | TGTGCCACCAGCAGAGGACGGGGTGAAAAACTGTTTTTT
TRBJ2-3 | TRBD1 | 16 | - | TRBV20-1 | CSARVLDRAHTDTQYF | TGCAGTGCTAGAGTCTTGGACAGGGCCCACACAGATACGCAGTATTTT
TRBJ1-2 | - | 12 | - | TRBV2 | CARLTGNYGYTF | TGTGCCAGGTTGACAGGCAACTATGGCTACACCTTC
TRBJ2-1 | TRBD2 | 15 | - | TRBV15 | CATSRTSGRANEQFF | TGTGCCACCAGCAGAACTAGCGGGAGGGCCAATGAGCAGTTCTTC
TRBJ2-5 | - | 13 | - | TRBV5-1 | CASNRELGETQYF | TGCGCCAGCAACCGGGAGCTAGGCGAGACCCAGTACTTC
TRBJ1-2 | TRBD1 | 15 | - | TRBV6-1 | CASSVDRGRRYGYTF | TGTGCCAGCAGTGTGGACAGGGGGAGACGTTATGGCTACACCTTC
TRBJ2-3 | - | 14 | - | TRBV6-1 | CASSLGTVEHTQYF | TGTGCCAGCAGTCTCGGGACCGTTGAACATACGCAGTATTTT
TRBJ2-4 | - | 14 | - | TRBV29-1 | CSVMQSLAKNIQYF | TGCAGCGTTATGCAGTCCCTAGCCAAAAACATTCAGTACTTC
TRBJ1-1 | - | 13 | - | TRBV10-3 | CAISSSGGTEAFF | TGTGCCATCAGCTCTAGCGGGGGCACTGAAGCTTTCTTT
TRBJ1-4 | - | 13 | - | TRBV20-1 | CSAYREANEKLFF | TGCAGTGCTTACAGGGAGGCCAATGAAAAACTGTTTTTT
TRBJ1-1 | - | 15 | - | TRBV5-1 | CASSLRQGANTEAFF | TGCGCCAGCAGCTTACGGCAAGGTGCGAACACTGAAGCTTTCTTT
TRBJ1-2 | - | 12 | few | TRBV5-1 | CASRELNYGYTF | TGCGCCAGCCGGGAGCTTAACTATGGCTACACCTTC
TRBJ1-2 | - | 15 | few | TRBV5-6 | CASSPAAEDNYGYTF | TGTGCCAGCAGCCCTGCCGCGGAGGATAACTATGGCTACACCTTC
TRBJ2-3 | TRBD2 | 16 | few | TRBV5-6 | CASSFASGGATDTQYF | TGTGCCAGCAGCTTTGCTAGCGGGGGGGCCACAGATACGCAGTATTTT
TRBJ2-1 | - | 13 | - | TRBV7-2 | CASSFRVLNEQFF | TGTGCCAGCAGCTTCAGGGTTCTGAATGAGCAGTTCTTC
TRBJ2-7 | - | 13 | - | TRBV27 | CASSYGPSYEQYF | TGTGCCAGCAGTTATGGGCCCTCCTACGAGCAGTACTTC
TRBJ2-4 | - | 14 | few | TRBV12-3/TRBV12-4 | CASSWSVAKNIQYF | TGTGCCAGCAGCTGGAGCGTAGCCAAAAACATTCAGTACTTC
TRBJ1-6 | - | 15 | few | TRBV12-3/TRBV12-4 | CASVKSQGSNSPLHF | TGTGCCAGCGTCAAAAGTCAGGGGAGCAATTCACCCCTCCACTTT
TRBJ2-1 | TRBD2 | 16 | - | TRBV7-2 | CASSLGGSGTYNEQFF | TGTGCCAGCAGCCTCGGTGGTAGCGGGACCTACAATGAGCAGTTCTTC